A single T cell receptor (beta chain) is shown here with its context. As yet, its antigen is unknown. This CDR3 region has 16 residues. V lost 2 bases and J lost 6, with 19 bases in between. CDR1 and CDR2 from the germline V gene are SGHRS and YFSETQ. Unique-molecular-identifier-tagged TCR beta cDNA libraries were used. In TCRdb, the PCR reads were re-called with MiXCR into one record per CDR3 protein. The sample has 750,000 to 950,000 distinct CDR3 sequences; just over 45% are singletons. This sample was taken from a study of post-analysis software for immune sequencing data. Whole-study context: The study covered relapsing-remitting, secondary progressive and progressive-relapsing courses of multiple sclerosis. General study results and limits: There were a few TRBV segments more frequent in patients than controls, and TRBV5-6, TRBV5-1 and TRBV20-1 were among them.

The sample consisted of blood. This TCR came from a girl between 10 and 17 years old with multiple sclerosis. J is TRBJ2-3 and V is TRBV5-1, with D possibly called TRBD1 or TRBD2 (5 bases each). This chain's CDR3 is CASSFLSGTGIDTQYF. The CDR3 region has the DNA TGCGCCAGCAGCTTTCTGTCAGGGACGGGGATCGATACGCAGTATTTT.